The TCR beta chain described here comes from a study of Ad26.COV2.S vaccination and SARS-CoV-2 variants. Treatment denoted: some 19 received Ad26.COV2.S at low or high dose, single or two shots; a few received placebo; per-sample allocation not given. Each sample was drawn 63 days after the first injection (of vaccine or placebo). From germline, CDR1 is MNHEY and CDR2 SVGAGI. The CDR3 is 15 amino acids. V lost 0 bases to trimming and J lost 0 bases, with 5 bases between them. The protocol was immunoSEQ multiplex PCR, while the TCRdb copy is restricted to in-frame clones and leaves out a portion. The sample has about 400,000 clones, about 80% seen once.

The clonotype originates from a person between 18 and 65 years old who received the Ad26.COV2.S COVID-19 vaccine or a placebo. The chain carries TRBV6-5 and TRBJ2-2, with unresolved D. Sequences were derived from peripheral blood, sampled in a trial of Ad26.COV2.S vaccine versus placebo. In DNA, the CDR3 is TGTGCCAGCAGTTACTCGGCTGCGAACACCGGGGAGCTGTTTTTT. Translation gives CASSYSAANTGELFF.